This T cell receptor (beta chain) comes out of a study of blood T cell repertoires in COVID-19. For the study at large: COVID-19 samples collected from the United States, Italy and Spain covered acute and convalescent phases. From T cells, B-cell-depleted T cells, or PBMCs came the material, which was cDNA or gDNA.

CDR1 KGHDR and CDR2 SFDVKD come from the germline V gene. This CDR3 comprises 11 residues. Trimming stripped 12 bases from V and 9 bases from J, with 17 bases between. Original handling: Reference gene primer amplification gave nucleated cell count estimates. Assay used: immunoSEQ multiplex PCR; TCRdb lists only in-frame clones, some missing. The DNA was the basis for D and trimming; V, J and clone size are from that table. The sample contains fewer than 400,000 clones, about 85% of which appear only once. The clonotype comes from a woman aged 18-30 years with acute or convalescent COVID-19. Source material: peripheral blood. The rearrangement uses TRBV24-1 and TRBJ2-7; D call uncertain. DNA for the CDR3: TGTGCCGTCCCCCCCCCGGGTTGGCAGTACTTC. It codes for CAVPPPGWQYF.